Listed here are 20 T cell receptor beta chains from one sample, sequenced in a study of blood T cell repertoires in COVID-19. Clones were read by immunoSEQ multiplex PCR, and TCRdb kept only the in-frame ones, dropping some. The sample records under 50,000 clones, about 85% being singletons. The specimen sequenced was peripheral blood. These receptors came from a man in his 60s with COVID-19, enrolled during active disease.

The genes are TRBV5-1 and TRBJ1-6, with TRBD1 identical over 9 bases. Unmatched junction bases numbered 5, after V lost 0 bases and J lost 10 bases. Germline lookup yields CDR1 SGHRS and CDR2 YFSETQ. This CDR3 contains 15 residues. The CDR3 DNA reads TGCGCCAGCAGCTTGGTGGGACAGGGTCGCTCACCCCTCCACTTT. It translates to CASSLVGQGRSPLHF.

This chain joins TRBV19 and TRBJ1-1, with D possibly being TRBD1 (5 bases). CDR3 size: 13 residues. In germline, CDR1 is LNHDA, CDR2 SQIVND (reference sequence). V lost 5 bases to trimming and J lost 6 bases, with 13 bases between them. As DNA, the CDR3 is TGTGCCAGTAGTCCCCAAGGGGCGGCTGAAGCTTTCTTT. Its protein product is CASSPQGAAEAFF.

V and J are TRBV28 and TRBJ2-2, with 9 bases aligning to TRBD1. The CDR3 is 14 residues long. Germline CDR1 MDHEN, CDR2 SYDVKM. Trimming took 7 bases from V and 4 from J; bases not matched to a gene: 4. Written as DNA, the CDR3 is TGTGCCAGCAAACAGGGGGCCGGCACCGGGGAGCTGTTTTTT. This encodes CASKQGAGTGELFF.

CDR3 protein: CASSPIVRDRQILGSHF. Written as DNA, the CDR3 is TGTGCCAGCAGTCCGATAGTCCGGGACAGGCAAATCCTAGGCTCCCACTTT. The chain joins TRBV28 to TRBJ1-6; 8 nucleotides line up with TRBD1. V lost 5 bases to trimming and J lost 18 bases; unmatched junction nucleotides: 24. This CDR3 is 17 amino acids long. CDR1 is MDHEN, CDR2 SYDVKM, per germline.

CDR3 sequence reads: CASSQGTEQGGYTF. CDR3 DNA sequence: TGTGCCAGCAGCCAGGGGACGGAGCAGGGCGGCTACACCTTC. The chain carries TRBV5-6 and TRBJ1-2; tentatively, D is TRBD1 (6 bases). The CDR3 is 14 residues long. Trimming cost V 4 bases and J 8 bases, with 18 bases left between them. Looked up from germline, CDR1 is SGHDT and CDR2 is YYEEEE.

The DNA for the CDR3 is TGTGCCAGCAGCTTTTCCAGGGAAAGCTCCTACGAGCAGTACTTC. Translated, it gives CASSFSRESSYEQYF. This chain uses TRBV11-2 with TRBJ2-7, with a tentative D call TRBD1 (5 bases). Germline V gene lookup returns CDR1 SGHAT and CDR2 FQNNGV. Deletions cut 3 bases from V and 0 bases from J, with 12 bases between. CDR3 length: 15 residues.

V gene TRBV5-1 combines with J gene TRBJ2-7; 9 bases match TRBD2. This CDR3 has 15 amino acids. J lost 5 bases, V lost 1 base, and 7 bases had no gene match. Germline V lookup: CDR1 SGHRS, CDR2 YFSETQ. The CDR3 DNA is TGCGCCAGCAGCTTGTACGCGGGAGGGGAGAACGAGCAGTACTTC. Its translation: CASSLYAGGENEQYF. Supplemented by reference TRBV5-1 and TRBJ2-7, the full variable domain reads KAGVTQTPRYLIKTRGQQVTLSCSPISGHRSVSWYQQTPGQGLQFLFEYFSETQRNKGNFPGRFSGRQFSNSRSEMNVSTLELGDSALYLCASSLYAGGENEQYFGPGTRLTVT.

The chain is built from TRBV9 and TRBJ2-1; D might be TRBD1 (5 bases). From germline, CDR1 is SGDLS and CDR2 YYNGEE. Trimming pared 3 bases from V and 5 bases from J, leaving 15 bases between. The CDR3 length is 15 residues. CDR3 nucleotide sequence: TGTGCCAGCAGCGCCGACAGTGAAAACGACAATGAGCAGTTCTTC. Residues: CASSADSENDNEQFF. The full variable domain, rest sourced from reference TRBV9 and TRBJ2-1, is DSGVTQTPKHLITATGQRVTLRCSPRSGDLSVYWYQQSLDQGLQFLIQYYNGEERAKGNILERFSAQQFPDLHSELNLSSLELGDSALYFCASSADSENDNEQFFGPGTRLTVL.

The chain couples TRBV19 to TRBJ1-1; TRBD1 agrees at 12 bases. This CDR3 comprises 17 residues. V lost 5 bases and J lost 5; bases outside the gene matches: 12. Germline CDR1 LNHDA, CDR2 SQIVND (reference sequence). This chain's CDR3 is CASSPQPGQGASTEAFF. CDR3 DNA: TGTGCCAGTAGTCCCCAACCGGGACAGGGGGCGAGTACTGAAGCTTTCTTT.

The chain links TRBV9 to TRBJ2-3; 9 positions match TRBD2. Unmatched junction bases numbered 8, after V lost 5 bases and J lost 4 bases. Germline V CDR1 and CDR2: SGDLS, YYNGEE. The CDR3 is made up of 15 amino acids. CDR3 DNA: TGTGCCAGCAGTGATAGCGGGAGTGGCCCAGATACGCAGTATTTT. This encodes CASSDSGSGPDTQYF.

This chain connects TRBV4-3 to TRBJ1-6; D gene ambiguous. The CDR3 contains 16 residues. V was pared by 0 bases and J by 4 bases, with 10 bases between. Germline V gene data show CDR1 as LGHNA and CDR2 as YSLEER. The CDR3 loop is CASSQDGTTYNSPLHF. DNA of the CDR3: TGCGCCAGCAGCCAAGACGGCACGACTTATAATTCACCCCTCCACTTT.

In DNA, the CDR3 is TGTGCCAGCAGCTCAGACATCTTCTCTGGGGCCAACGTCCTGACTTTC. Translated, it gives CASSSDIFSGANVLTF. J is TRBJ2-6 and V is TRBV7-2; D not resolved. Trimming cost V 4 bases and J 0 bases, with 10 bases left between them. There are 16 residues in the CDR3. Per the germline V gene, CDR1 is SGHTA and CDR2 is FQGNSA.

V and J are TRBV25-1 and TRBJ2-1; 15 nucleotides align to TRBD2. Germline CDR1 is MGHDK and CDR2 is SYGVNS. J lost 12 bases, V lost 0 bases, and 6 bases had no gene match. The CDR3 consists of 16 residues. This CDR3 reads CASSEYGLAGGRVQFF. Written as DNA, the CDR3 is TGTGCCAGCAGTGAATACGGACTAGCGGGAGGGCGTGTGCAGTTCTTC.

This sequence joins TRBV4-3 and TRBJ1-2; weak D call: TRBD1 (5 bases). CDR1 LGHNA and CDR2 YSLEER come from the germline V gene. Between the trimmed V and J ends, which lost 2 bases and 0 bases, there was a span of 10 bases. The CDR3 has 15 residues. The CDR3: CASSQTAQANYGYTF. The CDR3 nucleotides are TGCGCCAGCAGCCAAACCGCACAGGCTAACTATGGCTACACCTTC.

The chain recombines TRBV14 with TRBJ2-3, with TRBD2 identical over 7 bases. J gave up 1 base and V 0 bases, and 4 bases lay outside the gene matches. The CDR3 is made up of 16 amino acids. Per the germline V gene, CDR1 is SGHDN and CDR2 is FVKESK. The DNA of the CDR3 is TGTGCCAGCAGCCAAGAGAACCTAGCGGGCACAGATACGCAGTATTTT. Amino acids: CASSQENLAGTDTQYF.

This sequence joins TRBV10-3 and TRBJ2-7, with D tentatively TRBD2 (5 bases). V was shortened by 3 bases and J by 4 bases, with 13 bases between the two germline ends. The CDR3 has 14 amino acids. The germline CDR1 and CDR2 sequences are ENHRY and SYGVKD. CDR3 amino acids: CAISDRTGNYEQYF. The CDR3 bases are TGTGCCATCAGTGATCGGACGGGGAATTACGAGCAGTACTTC.

The chain is built from TRBV28 and TRBJ1-5; possible D gene TRBD1, 6 bases. Germline CDR1 and CDR2: MDHEN and SYDVKM. The CDR3 is made up of 15 amino acids. Trimming cost V 5 bases and J 0 bases, with 11 bases left between them. The CDR3 nucleotides are TGTGCCAGCAGTCCCGGACAGCATAGCAATCAGCCCCAGCATTTT. Translated, it gives CASSPGQHSNQPQHF.

A single count supports this clone. The V and J genes are TRBV5-1 and TRBJ2-3; 10 bases map to TRBD2. V was pared by 4 bases and J by 0 bases, with 8 bases of the junction left unmatched. CDR3 length: 17 amino acids. Germline V CDR1 and CDR2: SGHRS, YFSETQ. CDR3 coding DNA: TGCGCCAGCAGCGAAGGACTAGCGGCCTTTAGCACAGATACGCAGTATTTT. Protein sequence: CASSEGLAAFSTDTQYF.

This clone was observed a few times. The chain employs TRBV5-3 and TRBJ1-6; tentative D call: TRBD1 (6 bases). TRBV5-3 has ORF status, its function being uncertain. This CDR3 is built from 18 residues. V was pared by 0 bases and J by 5 bases, with 18 bases between. The CDR3 sequence: CARSLDREVVLDNSPLHF. The CDR3, as DNA: TGTGCCAGAAGCTTGGACAGGGAAGTCGTTCTGGATAATTCACCCCTCCACTTT.

The chain has TRBV7-9 and TRBJ2-2, with 8 positions matching TRBD1. V dropped 5 bases and J dropped 1; count of bases not matched to a gene: 6. The CDR3 sequence is 16 residues long. CDR1 SEHNR and CDR2 FQNEAQ come from the germline V gene (reference sequence). This CDR3 reads CASSPGGTGNTGELFF. CDR3 in DNA: TGTGCCAGCAGCCCCGGAGGGACAGGGAACACCGGGGAGCTGTTTTTT.